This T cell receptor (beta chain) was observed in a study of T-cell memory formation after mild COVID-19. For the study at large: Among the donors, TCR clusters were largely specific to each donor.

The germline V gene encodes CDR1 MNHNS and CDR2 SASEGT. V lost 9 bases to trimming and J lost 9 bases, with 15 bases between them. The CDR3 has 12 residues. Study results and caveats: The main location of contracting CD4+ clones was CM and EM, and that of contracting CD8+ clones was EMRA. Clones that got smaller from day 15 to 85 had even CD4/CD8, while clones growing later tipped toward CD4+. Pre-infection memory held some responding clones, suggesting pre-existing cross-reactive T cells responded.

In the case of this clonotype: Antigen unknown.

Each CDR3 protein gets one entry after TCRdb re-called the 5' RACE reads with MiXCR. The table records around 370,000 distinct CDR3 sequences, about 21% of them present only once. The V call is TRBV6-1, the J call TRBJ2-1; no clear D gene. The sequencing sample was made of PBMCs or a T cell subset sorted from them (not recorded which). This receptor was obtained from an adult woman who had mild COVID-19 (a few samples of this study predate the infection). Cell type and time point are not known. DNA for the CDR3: TGTGCCAGTAGACTTATCGACGGTGAGCAGTTCTTC. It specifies CASRLIDGEQFF.